This T cell receptor (beta chain) was sequenced in a study of human T cells and chemical hapten exposure. Time point meaning: pre-sensitization, week 0. Treatment of the sample: therapeutic diphenylcyclopropenone sensitization with weekly scalp DPC. This clonotype has a single count. The CDR3 is 14 residues long. V lost 1 base to trimming and J lost 5 bases, with 9 bases between them. Germline-derived CDR1 and CDR2 are SGHAT and FQNNGV. TCRdb used MiXCR to reprocess the RACE reads, holding one entry per CDR3 protein. The data contain tens of thousands of distinct CDR3 sequences, 13% to 15% of them seen just once; the ten biggest clones take up more than 3.5%.

The sequence was collected from a woman aged 50 to 65 with alopecia areata. Some clones in this sample may be carry-over from other donors' samples. The chain is built from TRBV11-2 and TRBJ2-1; no firm D call. The material was whole blood, obtained in connection with sensitization to the hapten diphenylcyclopropenone (DPC). CDR3 DNA sequence: TGTGCCAGCAGCTTAGGGCAGGTGGACAATGAGCAGTTCTTC. Translation gives CASSLGQVDNEQFF.